The clone carrying this T cell receptor beta chain was seen ten or more times. What it recognizes is unknown. These data are taken from a study of T cell repertoires in cytomegalovirus infection. From germline, CDR1 is SGHTA and CDR2 FQGNSA. This CDR3 comprises 13 residues. V lost 5 bases to trimming and J lost 4 bases; unmatched junction nucleotides: 2. Study conclusions and caveats: CMV-specific HLA-C-restricted TCR beta clonotypes dominated the ex vivo response.

TCRdb passed the reads through MiXCR, listing each CDR3 protein once. The sample yields a few hundred thousand distinct CDR3 sequences, 40% seen once. The clonotype originates from a human donor in good health (CMV status not recorded). Some clones in this sample may be carry-over from other donors' samples. The rearrangement links TRBV7-2 to TRBJ1-5; 7 positions agree with TRBD1. Specimen: cultured PBMCs, collected from culture after CMV antigen stimulation. The chain's CDR3 is CASSVQGNQPQHF. In nucleotides, the CDR3 is TGTGCCAGCAGCGTACAGGGGAATCAGCCCCAGCATTTT.